Shown below are 21 T cell receptor beta chains from a single sample sequenced in a study of neurological immune-mediated disorders. MiXCR, applied by TCRdb to the 5' RACE reads, yields one record per CDR3 protein. Altogether some 46,000 distinct CDR3 sequences are present, around a tenth being singletons, with the ten largest covering 5.3%. The sample comprised PBMCs. Source of these receptors: a man in his sixties or seventies with HTLV-1-associated myelopathy (HAM/TSP).

This clonotype was picked up many times. This rearrangement joins TRBV28 to TRBJ2-6; no clear D gene. The CDR3 is 15 amino acids. Germline values: CDR1 MDHEN, CDR2 SYDVKM. The germline V and J ends were trimmed by 6 bases and 0 bases, with 9 bases remaining between them. CDR3 in DNA: TGTGCCAGCAGCCTCAGAGCCTCTGGGGCCAACGTCCTGACTTTC. Amino acid sequence: CASSLRASGANVLTF.

This clonotype occurred many times. This chain links TRBV20-1 with TRBJ1-4; 8 nucleotides align to TRBD1. CDR1 is DFQATT and CDR2 is SNEGSKA in the germline V gene (reference sequence). There are 15 residues in the CDR3. J lost 6 bases, V lost 2 bases, and 8 bases had no gene match. The DNA for the CDR3 is TGCAGTGCTAGACCTTGGACAGGGAGAGATGAAAAACTGTTTTTT. This translates into CSARPWTGRDEKLFF.

Concerning this clonotype itself: A much larger clone differs by one base, so this may be a read error. The rearrangement links TRBV29-1 to TRBJ2-1; D not resolved. CDR1 is SQVTM and CDR2 is ANQGSEA in the germline V gene. The CDR3 is made up of 11 amino acids. Trimming shortened V by 3 bases and J by 9 bases, and 9 bases separated the two germline ends. The chain's CDR3 is CSVERKSEQFF. CDR3 bases: TGCAGCGTTGAGAGGAAATCTGAGCAGTTCTTC.

This clonotype occurred many times. V gene TRBV5-5 combines with J gene TRBJ2-1, with D perhaps being TRBD1 or TRBD2 (6 bases each). The germline V and J ends were trimmed by 4 bases and 5 bases, with 25 bases remaining between them. The CDR3 extends over 18 amino acids. Per the germline V gene, CDR1 is SGHKS and CDR2 is YYEKEE (reference sequence). The DNA of the CDR3 is TGTGCCAGCAGCCTAAGGGGGGCCACTAGTTTAACCCACAATGAGCAGTTCTTC. It is translated as CASSLRGATSLTHNEQFF.

Ten or more counts support this clonotype. This chain uses TRBV7-3 with TRBJ2-5; 9 bases agree with TRBD2. Germline CDR1 and CDR2: SGHTA and FQGTGA. This CDR3 comprises 16 residues. V trimming: 3 bases; J trimming: 5 bases; junction bases outside the gene matches: 10. The CDR3 nucleotides are TGTGCCAGCAGCTTTGGGTTAGCGGGAGAAGGGGAGACCCAGTACTTC. This encodes CASSFGLAGEGETQYF. The full variable domain, completed using reference TRBV7-3 and TRBJ2-5, is GAGVSQTPSNKVTEKGKYVELRCDPISGHTALYWYRQSLGQGPEFLIYFQGTGAADDSGLPNDRFFAVRPEGSVSTLKIQRTERGDSAVYLCASSFGLAGEGETQYFGPGTRLLVL.

Details on this clonotype: Just one base apart from a much larger clone, this may be a read error. This chain links TRBV7-9 with TRBJ2-7; TRBD1 matches 7 bases. V lost 7 bases and J lost 4; bases outside the gene matches: 10. The CDR3 is 14 amino acids. Germline loops: CDR1 SEHNR, CDR2 FQNEAQ (reference sequence). CDR3 nucleotide sequence: TGTGCCAGCATCGGTGTCCGGGACAGATACGAGCAGTACTTC. This translates into CASIGVRDRYEQYF.

This clonotype was picked up many times. V usage is TRBV20-1 and J usage is TRBJ2-7; D remains ambiguous. The CDR3 spans 14 residues. Germline loops: CDR1 DFQATT, CDR2 SNEGSKA (reference sequence). The V end lost 3 bases, the J end lost 0 bases, and 12 bases lay between the germline ends. The CDR3 reads CSASPQDNSYEQYF. The CDR3 DNA reads as TGCAGTGCTAGTCCCCAGGATAACTCCTACGAGCAGTACTTC.

This clonotype appeared many times. The CDR3 here is CASRETSGRRTDTQYF. As DNA, the CDR3 is TGTGCCAGCAGGGAGACTAGCGGGAGGCGCACAGATACGCAGTATTTT. V gene TRBV5-6 combines with J gene TRBJ2-3; 13 bases are shared with TRBD2. The germline CDR1 and CDR2 sequences are SGHDT and YYEEEE. The CDR3 extends over 16 amino acids. J was trimmed by 1 base and V by 5 bases; bases with no gene match: 4.

This clonotype was counted once. The limits of the CDR3 on the DNA are not certain, so only TCRdb's listed CDR3 is given. The rearrangement links TRBV7-9 to TRBJ1-1. The CDR3 is 17 residues long, counting both termini. Germline V gene data show CDR1 as SEHNR and CDR2 as FQNEAQ (reference sequence). CDR3 sequence reads: CASSFYICSAKTAEAFF.

This clonotype came up many times. This chain uses TRBV5-1 with TRBJ2-1, with TRBD2 identical over 8 bases. The CDR3 is made up of 15 amino acids. The germline gives CDR1 SGHRS, CDR2 YFSETQ. Losses at the gene ends were 0 bases for V and 5 bases for J; bases not matched to a gene: 4. DNA of the CDR3: TGCGCCAGCAGCTTGGGTGGTAGCGGGAACAATGAGCAGTTCTTC. The encoded protein is CASSLGGSGNNEQFF.

The sample holds many counts of this clonotype. This chain uses TRBV20-1 with TRBJ2-5; 11 bases match TRBD2. V lost 8 bases and J lost 3; bases outside the gene matches: 8. The V gene's germline CDR1 is DFQATT and CDR2 SNEGSKA (reference sequence). The CDR3 spans 14 residues. CDR3 bases: TGCAGTCCCCGGACTAGCGGGTGGGAAGAGACCCAGTACTTC. It codes for CSPRTSGWEETQYF.

This clonotype occurred many times. The V call is TRBV5-6, the J call TRBJ2-5; D is perhaps TRBD1 (6 bases). Germline loops: CDR1 SGHDT, CDR2 YYEEEE. Trimming left V 4 bases short and J 5 bases short, with 21 bases between. This CDR3 has 16 residues. The CDR3 protein is CASSGSRGIVKETQYF. The CDR3 DNA reads TGTGCCAGCAGCGGATCCAGGGGTATCGTGAAGGAGACCCAGTACTTC.

This clonotype has at least ten counts. CDR3 in DNA: TGTGCCAGCAGCCAAGTGGGGGGCGCGGGCACTGAAGCTTTCTTT. Translation: CASSQVGGAGTEAFF. The chain is built from TRBV3-1 and TRBJ1-1; the D gene is possibly TRBD1 (6 bases). Trimming pared 1 base from V and 4 bases from J, leaving 13 bases between. Germline values: CDR1 LGHDT, CDR2 YNNKEL (reference sequence). The CDR3 extends over 15 amino acids.

This clonotype was counted at least ten times. The chain combines TRBV27 with TRBJ2-7; tentatively, D is TRBD1 (6 bases). The CDR3 totals 14 residues. V dropped 4 bases and J dropped 5 bases, with 15 bases sitting between them. Germline values: CDR1 MNHEY, CDR2 SMNVEV (reference sequence). The CDR3 region is CASSSPGHIDEQYF. The CDR3 DNA reads TGTGCCAGCAGTTCCCCGGGACACATCGACGAGCAGTACTTC.

This clonotype was seen many times. The V and J genes are TRBV7-3 and TRBJ2-1; 8 nucleotides agree with TRBD1. The J segment lost 0 bases and the V segment lost 5 bases, leaving 6 bases of the junction unmatched. CDR3 length: 16 amino acids. CDR1 SGHTA and CDR2 FQGTGA come from the germline V gene. CDR3 sequence: CASSPRQGSSYNEQFF. The CDR3 nucleotides read TGTGCCAGCAGCCCAAGACAGGGGAGCTCCTACAATGAGCAGTTCTTC.

Many counts were recorded for this clonotype. The genes are TRBV5-1 and TRBJ2-5, with D possibly being TRBD1 or TRBD2 (7 bases each). Trimming left V 4 bases short and J 6 bases short, with 25 bases between. This CDR3 comprises 17 residues. Per germline, CDR1 SGHRS and CDR2 YFSETQ. Here the CDR3 reads CASSPTQGGALLKTQYF. CDR3 bases: TGCGCCAGCAGCCCGACCCAGGGGGGGGCCTTACTCAAGACCCAGTACTTC.

This clonotype was recorded many times. This rearrangement joins TRBV28 to TRBJ2-5; 7 bases align to TRBD1. Germline V CDR1 and CDR2: MDHEN, SYDVKM. This CDR3 region has 20 residues. Germline trimming cut 4 bases from V and 3 bases from J; bases unmatched to any gene: 23. CDR3 region: CASSSSLNAGQASGEETQYF. For the CDR3, the DNA is TGTGCCAGCAGTTCCTCACTCAACGCTGGACAGGCCTCAGGGGAAGAGACCCAGTACTTC.

This clonotype was counted many times. The CDR3, as DNA: TGTGCCATCAGTGAACGAGGTACGGACCCCTCGGAGCAGTACTTC. The encoded protein is CAISERGTDPSEQYF. V gene TRBV10-3 combines with J gene TRBJ2-7, with D unclear. The CDR3 loop spans 15 amino acids. The germline gives CDR1 ENHRY, CDR2 SYGVKD. V lost 3 bases, J lost 7 bases, and 19 bases lay in between.

Note on this clonotype: One base away lies a much larger clone, so this may be a sequencing read error. V gene TRBV28 combines with J gene TRBJ2-7; D gene ambiguous. Looked up from germline, CDR1 is MDHEN and CDR2 is SYDVKM. The CDR3 covers 12 residues. V shed 7 bases and J shed 5 bases, with 12 bases lying between them. CDR3 coding DNA: TGTGCCAGCACTCAACCCCCGCACGAGCAGTACTTC. Its protein is CASTQPPHEQYF.

The rearrangement joins TRBV12-3 or TRBV12-4 to TRBJ2-5, with 8 bases matching TRBD2. J lost 5 bases, V lost 5 bases, and 7 bases had no gene match. The CDR3 consists of 14 residues. CDR3 amino acids: CASSPGGGRETQYF. Here the CDR3 DNA reads TGTGCCAGCAGTCCGGGGGGGGGCAGGGAGACCCAGTACTTC.

This clonotype was detected a few times. The genes are TRBV11-3 and TRBJ2-7; possible D gene TRBD1, 5 bases. Trimming stripped 5 bases from V and 3 bases from J, with 14 bases between. The CDR3 runs 14 residues. CDR1 is SGHNT and CDR2 is YENEEA in the germline V gene. CDR3 DNA: TGTGCCAGCAGCGCTCCCCAGGGATTCTACGAGCAGTACTTC. Its translation is CASSAPQGFYEQYF.